This T cell receptor beta chain comes out of a study of blood T cell repertoires in COVID-19. Study at large: Samples taken during acute and convalescent COVID-19 were collected in the United States, Italy and Spain. PBMCs, B-cell-depleted T cells, or T cells were the source of the cDNA or gDNA that made up the material.

Profiled with immunoSEQ multiplex PCR; TCRdb holds only in-frame clones, not every one. The table records roughly 200,000 clones, about 76% of them present only once. CDR3 length: 16 amino acids. The V end was cut by 6 bases, the J end by 0 bases, with 17 bases between. The germline gives CDR1 MNHNY, CDR2 SVGAGI (reference sequence). The material sequenced was peripheral blood. The chain recombines TRBV6-6 with TRBJ1-2; TRBD1 is a possible D gene (5 bases). This TCR came from a woman in her forties or fifties with active or convalescent COVID-19. CDR3 DNA sequence: TGTGCCAGCAGCGACCAGGGCTTTGGAGCTAACTATGGCTACACCTTC. Translation gives CASSDQGFGANYGYTF.